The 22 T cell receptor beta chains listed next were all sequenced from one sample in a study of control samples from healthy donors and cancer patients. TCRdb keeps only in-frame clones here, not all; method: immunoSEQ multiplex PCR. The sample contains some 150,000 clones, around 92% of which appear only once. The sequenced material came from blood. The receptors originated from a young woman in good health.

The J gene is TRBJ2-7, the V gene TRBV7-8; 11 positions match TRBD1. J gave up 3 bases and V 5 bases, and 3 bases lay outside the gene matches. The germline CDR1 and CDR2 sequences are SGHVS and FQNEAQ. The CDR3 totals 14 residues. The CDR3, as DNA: TGTGCCAGCAGCGGCGGGACAGGGGGCTACGAGCAGTACTTC. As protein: CASSGGTGGYEQYF.

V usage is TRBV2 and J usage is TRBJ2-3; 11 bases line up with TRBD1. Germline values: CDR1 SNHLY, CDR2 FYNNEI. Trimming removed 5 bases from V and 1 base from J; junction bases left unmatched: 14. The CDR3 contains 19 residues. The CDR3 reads CASSPGQGVIAGGTDTQYF. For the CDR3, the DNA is TGTGCCAGCAGTCCGGGACAGGGGGTAATAGCGGGAGGCACAGATACGCAGTATTTT.

The CDR3 DNA reads as TGTGCCAGCAGCCAAGGGCTAGCGGAGCCCTACGAGCAGTACTTC. Amino acid sequence: CASSQGLAEPYEQYF. This chain connects TRBV4-2 to TRBJ2-7, with 7 bases that match TRBD2. V shed 1 base, J shed 2 bases, and the junction held 5 bases outside the gene matches. Per the germline V gene, CDR1 is LGHNA and CDR2 is YNFKEQ. CDR3 length: 15 amino acids.

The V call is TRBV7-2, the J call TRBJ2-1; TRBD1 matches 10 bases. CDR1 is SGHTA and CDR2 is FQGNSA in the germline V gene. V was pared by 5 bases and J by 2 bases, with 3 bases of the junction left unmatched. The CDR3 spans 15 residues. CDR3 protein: CASSEDRGPYNEQFF. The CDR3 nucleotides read TGTGCCAGCAGCGAAGACAGGGGGCCCTACAATGAGCAGTTCTTC.

The CDR3 is CASSAQQGSYGYTF. In DNA, the CDR3 is TGTGCCAGCAGCGCCCAACAGGGTTCCTATGGCTACACCTTC. V is TRBV9 and J is TRBJ1-2; possibly TRBD1 for D (6 bases). Germline values: CDR1 SGDLS, CDR2 YYNGEE. Deletions cut 3 bases from V and 4 bases from J, with 13 bases between. The CDR3 is made up of 14 amino acids.

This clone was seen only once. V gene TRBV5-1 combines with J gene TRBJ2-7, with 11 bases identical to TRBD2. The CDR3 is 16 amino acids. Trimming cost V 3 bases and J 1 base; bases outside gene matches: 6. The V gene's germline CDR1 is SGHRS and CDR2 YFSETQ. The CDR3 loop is CASSSPSGRTSYEQYF. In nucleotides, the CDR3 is TGCGCCAGCAGCTCCCCTAGCGGGAGGACGTCCTACGAGCAGTACTTC.

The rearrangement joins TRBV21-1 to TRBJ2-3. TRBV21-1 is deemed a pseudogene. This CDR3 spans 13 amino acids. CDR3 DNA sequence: TGTGCCAGCAGAGAAGGCTGCACAGATACGCAGTATTTT. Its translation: CASREGCTDTQYF.

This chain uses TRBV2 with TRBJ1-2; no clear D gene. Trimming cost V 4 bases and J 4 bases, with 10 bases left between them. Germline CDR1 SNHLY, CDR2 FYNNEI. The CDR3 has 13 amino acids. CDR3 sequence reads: CASSVEVSYGYTF. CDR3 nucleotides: TGTGCCAGCAGTGTGGAGGTTAGCTATGGCTACACCTTC.

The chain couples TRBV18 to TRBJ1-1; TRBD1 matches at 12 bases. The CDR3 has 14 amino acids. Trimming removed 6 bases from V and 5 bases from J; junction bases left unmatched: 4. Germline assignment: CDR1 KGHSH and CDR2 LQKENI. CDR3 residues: CASSPGQGATEAFF. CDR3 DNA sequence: TGTGCCAGCTCCCCGGGACAGGGGGCAACTGAAGCTTTCTTT.

For the CDR3, the DNA is TGTGCCAGCAGCTTGTGGGAAAAAGAGACCCAGTACTTC. It yields the protein CASSLWEKETQYF. J is TRBJ2-5 and V is TRBV5-6; D gene uncertain. V dropped 1 base and J dropped 3 bases, with 7 bases sitting between them. CDR1 and CDR2 (germline): SGHDT, YYEEEE. The CDR3 is 13 residues long.

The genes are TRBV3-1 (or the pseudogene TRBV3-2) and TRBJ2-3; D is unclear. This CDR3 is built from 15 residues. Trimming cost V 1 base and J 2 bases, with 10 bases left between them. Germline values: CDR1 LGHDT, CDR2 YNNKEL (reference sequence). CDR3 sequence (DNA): TGTGCCAGCAGCCAAGGGGCAGACCACACAGATACGCAGTATTTT. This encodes CASSQGADHTDTQYF.

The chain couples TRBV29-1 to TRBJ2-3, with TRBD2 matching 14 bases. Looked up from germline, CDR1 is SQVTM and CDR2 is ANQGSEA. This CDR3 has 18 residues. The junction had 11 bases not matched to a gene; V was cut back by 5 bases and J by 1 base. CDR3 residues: CSVSGTSGGRGGTDTQYF. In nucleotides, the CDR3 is TGCAGCGTTTCCGGGACTAGCGGGGGCCGAGGGGGCACAGATACGCAGTATTTT.

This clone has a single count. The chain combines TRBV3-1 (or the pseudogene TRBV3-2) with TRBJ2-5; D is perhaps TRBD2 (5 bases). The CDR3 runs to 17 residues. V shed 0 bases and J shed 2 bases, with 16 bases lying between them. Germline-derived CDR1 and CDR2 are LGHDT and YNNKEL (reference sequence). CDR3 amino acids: CASSQEVWVRGQETQYF. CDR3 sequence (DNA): TGTGCCAGCAGCCAAGAGGTTTGGGTCCGGGGTCAAGAGACCCAGTACTTC.

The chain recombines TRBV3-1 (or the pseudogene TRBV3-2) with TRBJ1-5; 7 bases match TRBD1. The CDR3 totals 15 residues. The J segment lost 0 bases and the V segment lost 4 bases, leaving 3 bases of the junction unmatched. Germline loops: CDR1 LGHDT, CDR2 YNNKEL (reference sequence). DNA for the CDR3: TGTGCCAGCAGCCCGACAGGGAATAGCAATCAGCCCCAGCATTTT. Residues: CASSPTGNSNQPQHF.

CDR3 bases: TGTGCCAGCAGCGCACTAGATACGCAGTATTTT. Translating it yields CASSALDTQYF. V usage is TRBV3-1 (or the pseudogene TRBV3-2) and J usage is TRBJ2-3, with D unresolved. This CDR3 spans 11 amino acids. The germline V gene has CDR1 LGHDT and CDR2 YNNKEL (reference sequence). V gave up 5 bases and J gave up 5 bases, with 5 bases separating them.

The chain's CDR3 is CASSQGDSSTGELFF. Here the CDR3 DNA reads TGTGCCAGCAGCCAAGGGGACTCCTCCACCGGGGAGCTGTTTTTT. The genes are TRBV3-1 (or the pseudogene TRBV3-2) and TRBJ2-2, with a possible D match to TRBD2 (6 bases). Germline CDR1 LGHDT, CDR2 YNNKEL (reference sequence). Trimming left V 1 base short and J 4 bases short, with 10 bases between. This CDR3 is 15 amino acids long.

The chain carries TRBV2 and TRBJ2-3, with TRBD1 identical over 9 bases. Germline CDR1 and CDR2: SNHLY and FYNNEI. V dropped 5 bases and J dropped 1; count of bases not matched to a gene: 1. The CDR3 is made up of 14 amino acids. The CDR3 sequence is CASSWTGGTDTQYF. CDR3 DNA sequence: TGTGCCAGCAGTTGGACAGGGGGCACAGATACGCAGTATTTT. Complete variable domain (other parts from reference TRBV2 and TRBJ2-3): EPEVTQTPSHQVTQMGQEVILRCVPISNHLYFYWYRQILGQKVEFLVSFYNNEISEKSEIFDDQFSVERPDGSNFTLKIRSTKLEDSAMYFCASSWTGGTDTQYFGPGTRLTVL.

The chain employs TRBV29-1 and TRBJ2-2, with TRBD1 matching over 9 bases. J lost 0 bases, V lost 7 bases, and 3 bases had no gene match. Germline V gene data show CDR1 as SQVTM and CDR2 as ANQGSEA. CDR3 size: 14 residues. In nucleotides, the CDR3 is TGCAGCGCCACAGGGGGCCCGAACACCGGGGAGCTGTTTTTT. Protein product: CSATGGPNTGELFF.

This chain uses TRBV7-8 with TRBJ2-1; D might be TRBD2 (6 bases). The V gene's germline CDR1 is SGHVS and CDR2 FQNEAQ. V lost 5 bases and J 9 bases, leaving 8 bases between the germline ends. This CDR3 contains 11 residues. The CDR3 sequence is CASSRGFEQFF. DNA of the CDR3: TGTGCCAGCAGCCGGGGGTTTGAGCAGTTCTTC.

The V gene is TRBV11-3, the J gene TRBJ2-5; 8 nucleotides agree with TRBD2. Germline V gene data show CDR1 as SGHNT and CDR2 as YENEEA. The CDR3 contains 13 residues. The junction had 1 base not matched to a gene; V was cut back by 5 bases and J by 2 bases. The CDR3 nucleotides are TGTGCCAGCAGCGGGACTAGACAAGAGACCCAGTACTTC. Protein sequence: CASSGTRQETQYF.

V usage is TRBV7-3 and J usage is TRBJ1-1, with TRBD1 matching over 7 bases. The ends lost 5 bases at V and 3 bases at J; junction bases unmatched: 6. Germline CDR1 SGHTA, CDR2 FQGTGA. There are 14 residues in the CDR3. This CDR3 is CASSPQGWDTEAFF. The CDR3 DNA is TGTGCCAGCAGCCCACAGGGGTGGGACACTGAAGCTTTCTTT. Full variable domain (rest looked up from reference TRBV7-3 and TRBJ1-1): GAGVSQTPSNKVTEKGKYVELRCDPISGHTALYWYRQSLGQGPEFLIYFQGTGAADDSGLPNDRFFAVRPEGSVSTLKIQRTERGDSAVYLCASSPQGWDTEAFFGQGTRLTVV.

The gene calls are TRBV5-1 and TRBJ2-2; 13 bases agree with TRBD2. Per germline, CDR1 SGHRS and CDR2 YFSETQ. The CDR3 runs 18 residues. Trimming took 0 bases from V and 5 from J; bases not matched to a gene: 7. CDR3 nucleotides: TGCGCCAGCAGCTTGGGGACTAGCGGGGGTCCCGGAACCGGGGAGCTGTTTTTT. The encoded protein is CASSLGTSGGPGTGELFF.